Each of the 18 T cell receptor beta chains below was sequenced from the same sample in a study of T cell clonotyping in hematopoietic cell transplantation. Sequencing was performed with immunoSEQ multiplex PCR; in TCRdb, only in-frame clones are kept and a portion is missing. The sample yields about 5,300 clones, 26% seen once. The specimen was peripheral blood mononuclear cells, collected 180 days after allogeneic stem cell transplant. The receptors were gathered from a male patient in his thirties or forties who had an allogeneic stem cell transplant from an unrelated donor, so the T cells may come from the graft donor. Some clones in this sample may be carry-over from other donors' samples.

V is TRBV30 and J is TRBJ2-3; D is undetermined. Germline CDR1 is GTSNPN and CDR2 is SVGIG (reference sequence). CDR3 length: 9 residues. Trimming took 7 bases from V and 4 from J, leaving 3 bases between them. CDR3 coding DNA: TGTGCCTTTTCAGATACGCAGTATTTT. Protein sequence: CAFSDTQYF.

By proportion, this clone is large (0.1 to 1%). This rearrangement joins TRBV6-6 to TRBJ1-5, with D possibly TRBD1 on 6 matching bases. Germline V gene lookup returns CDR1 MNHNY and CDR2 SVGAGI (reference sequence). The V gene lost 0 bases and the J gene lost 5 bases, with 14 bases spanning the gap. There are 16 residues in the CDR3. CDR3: CASSYSNTGIDQPQHF. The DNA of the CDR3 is TGTGCCAGCAGTTACTCGAACACAGGGATAGATCAGCCCCAGCATTTT.

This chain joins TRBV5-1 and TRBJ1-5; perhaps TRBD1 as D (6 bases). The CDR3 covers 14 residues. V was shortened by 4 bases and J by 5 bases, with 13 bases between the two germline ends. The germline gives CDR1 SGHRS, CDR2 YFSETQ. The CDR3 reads CASSVDGQYQPQHF. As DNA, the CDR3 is TGCGCCAGCAGCGTGGACGGACAGTATCAGCCCCAGCATTTT.

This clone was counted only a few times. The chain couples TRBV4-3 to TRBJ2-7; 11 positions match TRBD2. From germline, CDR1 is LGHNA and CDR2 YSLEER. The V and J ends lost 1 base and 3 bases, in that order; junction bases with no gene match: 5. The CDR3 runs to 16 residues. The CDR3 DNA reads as TGCGCCAGCAGCCAAGCGTCTAGCGGGGGGTACTACGAGCAGTACTTC. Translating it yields CASSQASSGGYYEQYF.

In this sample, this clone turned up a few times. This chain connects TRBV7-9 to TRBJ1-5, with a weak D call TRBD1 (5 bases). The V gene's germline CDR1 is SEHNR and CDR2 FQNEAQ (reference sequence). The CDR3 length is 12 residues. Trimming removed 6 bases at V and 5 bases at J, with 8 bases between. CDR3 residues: CASSDSYQPQHF. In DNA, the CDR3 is TGTGCCAGCAGTGACAGTTATCAGCCCCAGCATTTT.

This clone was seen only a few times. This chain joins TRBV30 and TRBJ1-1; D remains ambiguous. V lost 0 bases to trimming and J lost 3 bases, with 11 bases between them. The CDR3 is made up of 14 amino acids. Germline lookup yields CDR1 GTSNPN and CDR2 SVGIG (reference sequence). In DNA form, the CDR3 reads TGTGCCTGGAGTGTACGTGGCGGGGACACTGAAGCTTTCTTT. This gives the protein CAWSVRGGDTEAFF. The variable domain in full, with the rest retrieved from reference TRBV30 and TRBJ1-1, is SQTIHQWPATLVQPVGSPLSLECTVEGTSNPNLYWYRQAAGRGLQLLFYSVGIGQISSEVPQNLSASRPQDRQFILSSKKLLLSDSGFYLCAWSVRGGDTEAFFGQGTRLTVV.

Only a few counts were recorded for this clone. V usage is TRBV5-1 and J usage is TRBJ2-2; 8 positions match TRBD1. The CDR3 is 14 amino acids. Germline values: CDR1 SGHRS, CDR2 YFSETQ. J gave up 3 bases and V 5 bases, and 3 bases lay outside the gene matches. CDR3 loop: CASRSDRDTGELFF. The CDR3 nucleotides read TGCGCCAGCAGGTCGGACAGGGACACCGGGGAGCTGTTTTTT.

CDR3 sequence: CSYGQGSGETQYF. In nucleotides, the CDR3 is TGCAGCTACGGACAGGGATCAGGAGAGACCCAGTACTTC. The chain couples TRBV29-1 to TRBJ2-5; 8 nucleotides line up with TRBD1. Germline CDR1 reads SQVTM; CDR2 reads ANQGSEA. V gave up 8 bases and J gave up 4 bases; unmatched junction bases: 9. The CDR3 has 13 residues.

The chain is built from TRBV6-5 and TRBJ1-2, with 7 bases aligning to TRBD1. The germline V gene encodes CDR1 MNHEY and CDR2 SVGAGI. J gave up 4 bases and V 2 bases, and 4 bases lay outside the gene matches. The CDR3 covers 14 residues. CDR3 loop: CASSYGRGLYGYTF. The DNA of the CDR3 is TGTGCCAGCAGTTACGGGAGGGGGCTCTATGGCTACACCTTC.

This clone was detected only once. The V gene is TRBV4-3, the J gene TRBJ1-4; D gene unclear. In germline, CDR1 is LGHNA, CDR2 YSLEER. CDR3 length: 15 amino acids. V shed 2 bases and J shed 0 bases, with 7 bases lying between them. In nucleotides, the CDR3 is TGCGCCAGCAGCCAAAGGGTTGCAACTAATGAAAAACTGTTTTTT. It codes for CASSQRVATNEKLFF.

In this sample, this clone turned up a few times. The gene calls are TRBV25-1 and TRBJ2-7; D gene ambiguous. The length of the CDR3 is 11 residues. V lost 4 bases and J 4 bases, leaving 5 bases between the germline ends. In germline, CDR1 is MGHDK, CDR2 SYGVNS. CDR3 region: CASSAIYEQYF. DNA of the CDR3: TGTGCCAGCAGTGCCATTTACGAGCAGTACTTC.

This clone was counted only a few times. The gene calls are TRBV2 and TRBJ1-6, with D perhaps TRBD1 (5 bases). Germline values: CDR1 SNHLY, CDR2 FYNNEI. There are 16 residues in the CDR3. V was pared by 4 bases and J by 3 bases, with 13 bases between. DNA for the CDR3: TGTGCCAGCAGTGCCCAGGGTGGCTACTATAATTCACCCCTCCACTTT. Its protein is CASSAQGGYYNSPLHF.

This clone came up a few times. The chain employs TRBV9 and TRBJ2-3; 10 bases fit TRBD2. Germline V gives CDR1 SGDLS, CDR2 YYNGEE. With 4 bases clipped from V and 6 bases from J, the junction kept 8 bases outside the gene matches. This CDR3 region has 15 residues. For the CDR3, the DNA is TGTGCCAGCAGCCCAATAGCGGGGGGCGGGGATACGCAGTATTTT. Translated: CASSPIAGGGDTQYF.

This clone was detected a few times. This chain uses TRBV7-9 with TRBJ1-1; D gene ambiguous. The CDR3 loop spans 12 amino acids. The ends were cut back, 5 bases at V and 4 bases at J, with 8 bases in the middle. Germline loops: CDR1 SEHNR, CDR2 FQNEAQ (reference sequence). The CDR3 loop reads CASSPRTTEAFF. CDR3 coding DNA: TGTGCCAGCAGCCCTCGAACCACTGAAGCTTTCTTT.

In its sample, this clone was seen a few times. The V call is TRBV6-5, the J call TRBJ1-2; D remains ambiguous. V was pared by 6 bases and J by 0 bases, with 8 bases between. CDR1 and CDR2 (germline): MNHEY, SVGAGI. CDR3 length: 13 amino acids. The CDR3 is CASRRPSNYGYTF. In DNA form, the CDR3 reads TGTGCCAGCAGGAGGCCCTCTAACTATGGCTACACCTTC.

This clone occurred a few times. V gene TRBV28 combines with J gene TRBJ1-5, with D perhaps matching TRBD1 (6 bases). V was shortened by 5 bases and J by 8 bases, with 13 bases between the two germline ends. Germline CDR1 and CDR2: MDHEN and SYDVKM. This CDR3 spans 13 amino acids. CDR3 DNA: TGTGCCAGCAGTGGTTGGGAGGGGGAGCCCCAGCATTTT. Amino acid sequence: CASSGWEGEPQHF.

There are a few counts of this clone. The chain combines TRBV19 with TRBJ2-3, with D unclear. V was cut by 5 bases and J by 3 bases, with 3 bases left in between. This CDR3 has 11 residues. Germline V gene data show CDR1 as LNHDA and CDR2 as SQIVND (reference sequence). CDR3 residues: CASSLTDTQYF. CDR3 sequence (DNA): TGTGCCAGTAGTTTAACAGATACGCAGTATTTT.

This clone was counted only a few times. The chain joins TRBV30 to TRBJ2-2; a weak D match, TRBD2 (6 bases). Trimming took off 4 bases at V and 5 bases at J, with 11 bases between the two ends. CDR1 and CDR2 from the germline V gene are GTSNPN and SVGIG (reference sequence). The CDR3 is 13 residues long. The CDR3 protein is CAWKGTQTGELFF. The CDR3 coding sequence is TGTGCCTGGAAGGGGACTCAAACCGGGGAGCTGTTTTTT.